This TCR beta chain originates from a study of blood T cell repertoires in COVID-19. Study summary: From the United States, Italy and Spain came samples of acute and convalescent COVID-19. From T cells, B-cell-depleted T cells, or PBMCs came the material, which was cDNA or gDNA.

Data came from immunoSEQ multiplex PCR; TCRdb stores just in-frame clones and leaves some out. The sample has around 230,000 clones; roughly 85% are singletons. This clone was picked up a small number of times. Material for sequencing was peripheral blood. This receptor was obtained from a man between 50 and 59 years old with COVID-19, enrolled during active disease.

The CDR3 reads CASSQGRSGGRDEQYF. The CDR3 DNA reads as TGTGCCAGCAGCCAAGGAAGATCAGGGGGCCGGGACGAGCAGTACTTC. The chain recombines TRBV4-2 with TRBJ2-7; TRBD1 agrees at 8 bases. CDR3 length: 16 residues. J gave up 5 bases and V 1 base, and 10 bases lay outside the gene matches. Germline V CDR1 and CDR2: LGHNA, YNFKEQ.